Following are 20 T cell receptor beta chains from one sample sequenced in a study of cytomegalovirus exposure and HLA in healthy donors. PCR involved 60 Vbeta and 13 Jbeta primers. Profiled with immunoSEQ multiplex PCR; TCRdb holds only in-frame clones, not every one. The sample shows 150,000 or so clones, and under 2.5% sits with its ten largest clones. Material for sequencing was PBMCs. All receptors derive from a young man in good health and CMV-seronegative.

V gene TRBV6-6 combines with J gene TRBJ1-2; maybe TRBD1 (5 bases). CDR1 is MNHNY, CDR2 SVGAGI, per germline (reference sequence). This CDR3 is built from 16 residues. The V gene lost 6 bases and the J gene lost 2 bases, with 19 bases spanning the gap. The CDR3 loop is CASSLGPPDRNYGYTF. The CDR3 DNA sequence: TGTGCCAGCAGCCTAGGGCCACCAGACAGAAACTATGGCTACACCTTC.

This chain links TRBV7-9 with TRBJ1-1; tentatively, D is TRBD1 (6 bases). The V end lost 2 bases, the J end lost 5 bases, and 9 bases lay between the germline ends. The length of the CDR3 is 13 residues. Germline CDR1 SEHNR, CDR2 FQNEAQ (reference sequence). The DNA for the CDR3 is TGTGCCAGCAGCTTATACAGGGATACTGAAGCTTTCTTT. It codes for CASSLYRDTEAFF.

The J gene is TRBJ1-2, the V gene TRBV5-3, with D possibly being TRBD1 (6 bases). Being an ORF, TRBV5-3 has a function that is uncertain. Between the trimmed V and J ends, which lost 6 bases and 1 base, there was a span of 13 bases. The CDR3 has 14 amino acids. The CDR3 DNA is TGTGCCAGAATGGGGGTAGGGGGTAACTATGGCTACACCTTC. Encoded protein: CARMGVGGNYGYTF.

V gene TRBV7-2 combines with J gene TRBJ2-3; D is uncertain. The CDR3 contains 12 residues. The V and J ends lost 5 bases and 2 bases respectively, with 5 bases between them. Germline loops: CDR1 SGHTA, CDR2 FQGNSA. CDR3 in DNA: TGTGCCAGCAGCCCCTACACAGATACGCAGTATTTT. Its protein is CASSPYTDTQYF.

The V gene is TRBV6-6, the J gene TRBJ2-7; TRBD2 aligns across 13 bases. The CDR3 loop spans 16 amino acids. Trimming removed 1 base from V and 3 bases from J; junction bases left unmatched: 3. In germline, CDR1 is MNHNY, CDR2 SVGAGI (reference sequence). The CDR3 region has the DNA TGTGCCAGCAGTTACTACGGACTAGCGGGAGACTACGAGCAGTACTTC. Protein product: CASSYYGLAGDYEQYF.

V gene TRBV6-1 combines with J gene TRBJ2-7, with a possible D match to TRBD2 (6 bases). CDR1 and CDR2 (germline): MNHNS, SASEGT. The CDR3 totals 14 residues. Deletions cut 2 bases from V and 5 bases from J, with 13 bases between. CDR3 protein: CASSEWGGRDEQYF. The CDR3 DNA is TGTGCCAGCAGTGAATGGGGAGGAAGGGACGAGCAGTACTTC.

The chain couples TRBV6-5 to TRBJ2-7; D unresolved. The CDR3 spans 14 residues. The germline V gene has CDR1 MNHEY and CDR2 SVGAGI. V was cut by 0 bases and J by 0 bases, with 6 bases left in between. The CDR3 region is CASSYSSLSYEQYF. Written as DNA, the CDR3 is TGTGCCAGCAGTTACTCGTCCCTCTCCTACGAGCAGTACTTC.

The rearrangement joins TRBV14 to TRBJ2-1, with D possibly being TRBD2 (5 bases). V lost 4 bases to trimming and J lost 12 bases, with 16 bases between them. The CDR3 is 13 amino acids. Germline values: CDR1 SGHDN, CDR2 FVKESK. CDR3 sequence reads: CASSPNPGTLQFF. The CDR3 DNA is TGTGCCAGCAGCCCTAACCCGGGAACACTGCAGTTCTTC.

The chain joins TRBV18 to TRBJ1-2, with D unclear. The CDR3 spans 14 residues. The germline V gene encodes CDR1 KGHSH and CDR2 LQKENI. The V end lost 0 bases, the J end lost 4 bases, and 9 bases lay between the germline ends. CDR3 DNA: TGTGCCAGCTCACCACCCCCCCTTCCCTATGGCTACACCTTC. Amino acid sequence: CASSPPPLPYGYTF. Full variable domain (outside the CDR3, taken from reference TRBV18 and TRBJ1-2): NAGVMQNPRHLVRRRGQEARLRCSPMKGHSHVYWYRQLPEEGLKFMVYLQKENIIDESGMPKERFSAEFPKEGPSILRIQQVVRGDSAAYFCASSPPPLPYGYTFGSGTRLTVV.

The rearrangement uses TRBV2 and TRBJ2-2, with 13 bases lining up with TRBD2. Losses at the gene ends were 2 bases for V and 0 bases for J; bases not matched to a gene: 0. CDR1 SNHLY and CDR2 FYNNEI come from the germline V gene. The CDR3 is 17 residues long. CDR3 sequence reads: CASSETSGRANTGELFF. The CDR3, as DNA: TGTGCCAGCAGTGAAACTAGCGGGAGGGCGAACACCGGGGAGCTGTTTTTT.

Concerning this clone itself: The sample holds other DNA sequences that translate to the same CDR3. This chain links TRBV5-6 with TRBJ2-7; TRBD2 aligns across 14 bases. The V and J ends lost 4 bases and 0 bases, in that order; junction bases with no gene match: 9. This CDR3 contains 18 residues. Germline CDR1 and CDR2: SGHDT and YYEEEE. The CDR3 bases are TGTGCCAGCAGCAGGGGACTAGCGGGAGTCAGCAGCTCCTACGAGCAGTACTTC. It specifies CASSRGLAGVSSSYEQYF.

V and J are TRBV19 and TRBJ2-4, with TRBD2 matching over 11 bases. From germline, CDR1 is LNHDA and CDR2 SQIVND (reference sequence). V lost 6 bases, J lost 10 bases, and 5 bases stayed unmatched. This CDR3 contains 13 residues. This chain's CDR3 is CASRLAGEGIQYF. The DNA of the CDR3 is TGTGCCAGTAGACTAGCGGGAGAGGGGATTCAGTACTTC.

The J gene is TRBJ2-7, the V gene TRBV30; 7 bases agree with TRBD1. The CDR3 extends over 12 amino acids. Germline CDR1 and CDR2: GTSNPN and SVGIG (reference sequence). Trimming took 0 bases from V and 5 from J; bases not matched to a gene: 1. The CDR3 DNA sequence: TGTGCCTGGAGTGTGACAGGGAACGAGCAGTACTTC. As protein: CAWSVTGNEQYF.

The V and J genes are TRBV28 and TRBJ1-2; 8 nucleotides align to TRBD1. The junction had 14 bases not matched to a gene; V was cut back by 6 bases and J by 5 bases. The CDR3 spans 16 residues. Germline lookup yields CDR1 MDHEN and CDR2 SYDVKM. The CDR3 bases are TGTGCCAGCAGCACTTACGGACAGGGCAGGGTGTATGGCTACACCTTC. Amino acid sequence: CASSTYGQGRVYGYTF.

This chain uses TRBV6-1 with TRBJ2-7; D unresolved. This CDR3 spans 13 amino acids. The V end was cut by 6 bases, the J end by 3 bases, with 12 bases between. The germline gives CDR1 MNHNS, CDR2 SASEGT. CDR3 sequence reads: CASRYYRNYEQYF. The DNA of the CDR3 is TGTGCCAGCAGATATTACAGAAACTACGAGCAGTACTTC.

The CDR3 spells CASSPRGGLAGGTGELFF. In nucleotides, the CDR3 is TGTGCCAGCAGCCCAAGAGGGGGACTAGCGGGCGGGACCGGGGAGCTGTTTTTT. The gene calls are TRBV7-2 and TRBJ2-2, with 12 bases fitting TRBD2. The CDR3 runs to 18 residues. Germline trimming cut 5 bases from V and 5 bases from J; bases unmatched to any gene: 12. CDR1 and CDR2 (germline): SGHTA, FQGNSA. The full variable domain, rest sourced from reference TRBV7-2 and TRBJ2-2, is GAGVSQSPSNKVTEKGKDVELRCDPISGHTALYWYRQSLGQGLEFLIYFQGNSAPDKSGLPSDRFSAERTGGSVSTLTIQRTQQEDSAVYLCASSPRGGLAGGTGELFFGEGSRLTVL.

This sequence joins TRBV7-2 and TRBJ2-7, with TRBD2 identical over 10 bases. Unmatched junction bases numbered 2, after V lost 0 bases and J lost 6 bases. Germline CDR1 is SGHTA and CDR2 is FQGNSA. The CDR3 sequence is 14 residues long. CDR3: CASSLAGTSAEQYF. CDR3 DNA sequence: TGTGCCAGCAGCTTAGCCGGGACTAGCGCCGAGCAGTACTTC.

The gene calls are TRBV11-3 and TRBJ1-1, with D unclear. The CDR3 totals 15 residues. CDR1 is SGHNT and CDR2 is YENEEA in the germline V gene. V gave up 0 bases and J gave up 3 bases, with 11 bases separating them. CDR3: CASSLDLVQDTEAFF. The DNA for the CDR3 is TGTGCCAGCAGCTTAGATTTAGTCCAGGACACTGAAGCTTTCTTT.

This rearrangement joins TRBV7-9 to TRBJ1-1, with 8 bases identical to TRBD1. CDR1 and CDR2 from the germline V gene are SEHNR and FQNEAQ (reference sequence). Trimming took 5 bases from V and 6 from J; bases not matched to a gene: 5. The CDR3 loop spans 13 amino acids. The CDR3 loop is CASSPDRGSEAFF. CDR3 nucleotides: TGTGCCAGCAGCCCAGACAGGGGATCTGAAGCTTTCTTT.

About this clone itself: The junction does not match germline at one end; this may be a read error. V is TRBV5-4 and J is TRBJ2-3; 11 positions agree with TRBD1. The CDR3 loop spans 15 amino acids. From germline, CDR1 is SGHNT and CDR2 YYREEE (reference sequence). This CDR3 is CASRLDRGLTDTQYF. The DNA for the CDR3 is TGTGCCAGCAGGTTGGACAGGGGGCTCACAGATACGCAGTATTTT.